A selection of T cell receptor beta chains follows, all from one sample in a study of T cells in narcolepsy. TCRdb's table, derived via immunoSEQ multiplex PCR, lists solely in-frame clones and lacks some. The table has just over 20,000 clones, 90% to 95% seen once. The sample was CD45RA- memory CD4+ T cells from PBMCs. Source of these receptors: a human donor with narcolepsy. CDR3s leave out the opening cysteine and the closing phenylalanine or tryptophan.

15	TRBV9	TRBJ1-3	ASSVGLTGPSGNTIY
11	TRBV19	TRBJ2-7	ASSIVAADEQY
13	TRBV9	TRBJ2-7	ASSTVAGGKAEQY
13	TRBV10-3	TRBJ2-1	AISVSGDPRNEQF
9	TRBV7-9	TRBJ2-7	ASGPLGEQY
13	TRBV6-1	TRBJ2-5	ASSERDRLQETQY
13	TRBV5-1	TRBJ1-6	ASSLGTGNNSPLH
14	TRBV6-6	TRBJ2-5	ASSYSGGSGGETQY
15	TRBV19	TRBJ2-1	ASSGTSGRAEYNEQF
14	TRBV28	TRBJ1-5	ASSFLTRGSNQPQH
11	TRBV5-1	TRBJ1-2	ASSLGGGYGYT
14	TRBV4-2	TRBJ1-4	ASSQGPGQGNEKLF
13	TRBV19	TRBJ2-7	ASSTRGSGPYEQY
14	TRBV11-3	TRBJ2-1	ASSLEGWDPDNEQF
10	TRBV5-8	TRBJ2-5	ASNLYQETQY
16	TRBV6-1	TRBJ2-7	ASSAILEGWGTTYEQY
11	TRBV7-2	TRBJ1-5	ASSLGLHQPQH
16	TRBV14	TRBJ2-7	ASSPPRRLAGTDYEQY
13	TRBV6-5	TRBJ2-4	ASSQTHVAKNIQY
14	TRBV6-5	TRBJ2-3	ASSYSPSPPTDTQY
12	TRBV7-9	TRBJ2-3	ASRGALRADTQY
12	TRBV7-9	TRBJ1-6	ASSLTPQVSPLH
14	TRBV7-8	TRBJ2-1	ASSLVKGTGYNEQF
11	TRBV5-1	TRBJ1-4	ASSEGVGEKLF
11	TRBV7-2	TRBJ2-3	ASSSGYTDTQY
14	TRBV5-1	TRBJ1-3	ASSLVSSFSGNTIY
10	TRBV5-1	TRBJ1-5	ASSLADQPQH
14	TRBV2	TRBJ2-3	ASTSGTGGNTDTQY
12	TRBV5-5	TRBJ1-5	ASSLGFLNQPQH
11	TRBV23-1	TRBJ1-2	ASSQRDYYGYT
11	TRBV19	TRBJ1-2	ASSIIWGSGYT
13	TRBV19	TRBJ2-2	ASKRVTASTGELF
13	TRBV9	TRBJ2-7	ASSASPGQGGEQY
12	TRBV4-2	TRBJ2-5	ASSQHRDGETQY
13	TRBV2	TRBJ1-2	ASSPREGEGSGYT
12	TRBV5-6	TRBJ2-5	ASSPGGSQGTQY
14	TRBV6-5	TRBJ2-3	ASSYSGRGRTDTQY
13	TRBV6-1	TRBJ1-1	ASSEVVTLNTEAF
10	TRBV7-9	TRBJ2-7	ASSLGRYEQY
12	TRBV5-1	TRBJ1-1	ATRRQLEDTEAF
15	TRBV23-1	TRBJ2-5	ASSQGARDRGGETQY
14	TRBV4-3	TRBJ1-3	ASSQDRAFSGNTIY
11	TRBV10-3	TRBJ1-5	AISQLEDQPQH
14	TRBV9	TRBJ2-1	ASSVGGVDFYNEQF
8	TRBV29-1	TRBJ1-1	SVDLREAF
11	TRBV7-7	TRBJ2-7	ASSLARGYEQY
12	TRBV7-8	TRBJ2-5	ASSARRGEETQY
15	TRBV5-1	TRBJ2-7	ASSLISGTSGRYEQY
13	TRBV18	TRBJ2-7	ASSPGLAGDYEQY
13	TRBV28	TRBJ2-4	ASLGFQKAKNIQY
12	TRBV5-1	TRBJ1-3	ASSFNRGGDTIY
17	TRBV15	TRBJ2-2	ATSGQRGQGASNTGELF
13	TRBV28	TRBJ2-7	ASSYPGQGFSEQY
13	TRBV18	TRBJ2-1	ASSLAALAGNEQF
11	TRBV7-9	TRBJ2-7	ASSLRTRNEQY
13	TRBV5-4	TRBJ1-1	ASSLLDRVGTEAF